The source of this TCR beta chain is a study of blood T cell repertoires in COVID-19. Study-level background: T cells, B-cell-depleted T cells, or PBMCs supplied cDNA or gDNA.

As handled by the study authors: Estimated nucleated cell counts came from reference gene primer amplification. Using immunoSEQ multiplex PCR, the repertoire was profiled, and TCRdb retains in-frame clones only, with some absent. Clone size and V and J calls were adopted from that table, with D and trimming inferred from the DNA. The sample holds about 130,000 clones; around 80% are singletons and the top ten take 1.5% to 2%. Germline values: CDR1 MNHEY, CDR2 SMNVEV (reference sequence). The V and J ends lost 6 bases and 9 bases respectively, with 20 bases between them. The CDR3 sequence is 14 residues long.

The chain is built from TRBV27 and TRBJ1-1, with a weak D call TRBD1 (5 bases). The sequenced sample was peripheral blood. The clonotype comes from a man between 65 and 85 years old with acute or convalescent COVID-19. DNA for the CDR3: TGTGCCAGCAGCCAGGGAAGGGTATCAAGGCAAGCTTTCTTT. Translation: CASSQGRVSRQAFF.